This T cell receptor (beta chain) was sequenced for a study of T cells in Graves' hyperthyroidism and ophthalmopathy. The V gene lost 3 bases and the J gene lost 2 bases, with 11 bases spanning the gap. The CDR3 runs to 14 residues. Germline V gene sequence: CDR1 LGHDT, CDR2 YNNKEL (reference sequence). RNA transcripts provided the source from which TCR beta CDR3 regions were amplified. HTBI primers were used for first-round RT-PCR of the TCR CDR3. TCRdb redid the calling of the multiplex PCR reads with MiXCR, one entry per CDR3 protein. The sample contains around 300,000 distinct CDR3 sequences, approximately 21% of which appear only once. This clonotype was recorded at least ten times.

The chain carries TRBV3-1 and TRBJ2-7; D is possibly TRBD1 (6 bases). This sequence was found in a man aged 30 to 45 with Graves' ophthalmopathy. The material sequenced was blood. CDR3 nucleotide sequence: TGTGCCAGCAGCCAGGGGGCGATAACCTACGAGCAGTACTTC. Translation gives CASSQGAITYEQYF.